This T cell receptor beta chain was recorded in a study of blood T cell repertoires in COVID-19. This clone was recorded only once. Germline CDR1 is SGHTA and CDR2 is FQGNSA. The CDR3 has 14 amino acids. V was trimmed by 3 bases and J by 7 bases, leaving 13 bases between them. Repertoires were generated with immunoSEQ multiplex PCR, while TCRdb's copy carries only in-frame clones and drops some. Altogether some 80,000 clones are present, about nine tenths being singletons, with the ten largest covering over 2%. The material sequenced was peripheral blood. The chain links TRBV7-2 to TRBJ1-3; D gene unclear. The source of this sequence is a human donor in a cohort sampled during active COVID-19. DNA for the CDR3: TGTGCCAGCAGCTTGGGAGGGTACGGTAACACCATATATTTT. Its translation: CASSLGGYGNTIYF.